Below, 30 T cell receptor beta chains from the same sample are listed, as sequenced in a study of response to subunit inactivated influenza vaccine. TCRdb called the RT-PCR reads again in MiXCR, with one record for every CDR3 protein. Of hundreds of thousands of distinct CDR3 sequences in the sample, roughly 10% are singletons; the top ten hold about 11%. These data also featured in a second study, about T cells expressing NK-cell markers. That study adds: TCR beta cDNA was made by 5'RACE template switching with UMIs.

Specimen: PBMCs from blood, collected on the day of vaccination. The receptors shown here come from a man aged 45 to 65 who received an inactivated influenza vaccine.

V and J are TRBV27 and TRBJ2-7, with D possibly TRBD2 on 6 matching bases. From germline, CDR1 is MNHEY and CDR2 SMNVEV (reference sequence). The CDR3 totals 15 residues. V gave up 4 bases and J gave up 3 bases, with 16 bases separating them. This CDR3 is CASSSQVRRGYEQYF. The CDR3 nucleotides are TGTGCCAGCAGTTCCCAGGTCCGGAGGGGCTACGAGCAGTACTTC.

This clonotype was observed a few times. The chain links TRBV3-1 to TRBJ2-7; D unresolved. From germline, CDR1 is LGHDT and CDR2 YNNKEL (reference sequence). With 4 bases removed from V and 2 bases from J, the gap between germline ends came to 12 bases. This CDR3 contains 14 residues. The CDR3 loop reads CASSRGHNTYEQYF. The CDR3 DNA follows: TGTGCCAGCAGCCGAGGTCACAATACCTACGAGCAGTACTTC.

The table lists this clonotype with a few counts. The chain has TRBV28 and TRBJ2-1, with TRBD1 matching over 10 bases. V was pared by 6 bases and J by 4 bases, with 6 bases of the junction left unmatched. The CDR3 spans 15 residues. Germline lookup yields CDR1 MDHEN and CDR2 SYDVKM. Here the CDR3 reads CASSTTGGNYNEQFF. In DNA form, the CDR3 reads TGTGCCAGCAGCACGACAGGGGGCAATTACAATGAGCAGTTCTTC. Filled out from reference TRBV28 and TRBJ2-1, the complete variable domain reads DVKVTQSSRYLVKRTGEKVFLECVQDMDHENMFWYRQDPGLGLRLIYFSYDVKMKEKGDIPEGYSVSREKKERFSLILESASTNQTSMYLCASSTTGGNYNEQFFGPGTRLTVL.

There are many counts of this clonotype. This chain uses TRBV12-3 or TRBV12-4 with TRBJ2-1; D gene uncertain. The ends were cut back, 3 bases at V and 0 bases at J, with 6 bases in the middle. CDR3 size: 14 residues. The CDR3 loop reads CASSFGSSYNEQFF. The CDR3 nucleotides read TGTGCCAGCAGTTTTGGGTCCTCCTACAATGAGCAGTTCTTC.

This clonotype was counted many times. V gene TRBV7-2 combines with J gene TRBJ2-3; 8 bases fit TRBD2. The CDR3 loop spans 15 amino acids. Germline CDR1 and CDR2: SGHTA and FQGNSA. Trimming removed 1 base from V and 2 bases from J; junction bases left unmatched: 2. The CDR3 sequence: CASSLVSGDTDTQYF. The CDR3 DNA reads as TGTGCCAGCAGCTTAGTTAGCGGGGACACAGATACGCAGTATTTT. Combining the CDR3 with reference TRBV7-2 and TRBJ2-3 gives the whole variable domain GAGVSQSPSNKVTEKGKDVELRCDPISGHTALYWYRQSLGQGLEFLIYFQGNSAPDKSGLPSDRFSAERTGGSVSTLTIQRTQQEDSAVYLCASSLVSGDTDTQYFGPGTRLTVL.

This clonotype occurred many times. The genes are TRBV3-1 and TRBJ2-5, with TRBD1 matching over 9 bases. The CDR3 extends over 14 amino acids. With V trimmed by 3 bases and J by 4 bases, 3 bases remained unmatched. Germline values: CDR1 LGHDT, CDR2 YNNKEL (reference sequence). CDR3 sequence (DNA): TGTGCCAGCAGCCAGGGGACAGGGAGAGAGACCCAGTACTTC. Translating it yields CASSQGTGRETQYF.

V usage is TRBV7-9 and J usage is TRBJ2-5; 14 nucleotides line up with TRBD2. This CDR3 is 17 amino acids long. From germline, CDR1 is SEHNR and CDR2 FQNEAQ (reference sequence). J was trimmed by 4 bases and V by 4 bases; bases with no gene match: 8. The DNA for the CDR3 is TGTGCCAGCAGCTCCAACCATGGACTAGCGGGAGGAGAGACCCAGTACTTC. This sequence encodes CASSSNHGLAGGETQYF.

The V gene is TRBV20-1, the J gene TRBJ2-7; D possibly corresponds to TRBD1 (6 bases). Looked up from germline, CDR1 is DFQATT and CDR2 is SNEGSKA (reference sequence). V lost 4 bases and J lost 7, with 17 bases in between. The CDR3 sequence is 13 residues long. Here the CDR3 DNA reads TGCAGTGCTATAAGGGGGTCCGCTAGGGAGCAGTACTTC. It codes for CSAIRGSAREQYF.

The chain carries TRBV5-4 and TRBJ2-1; D possibly corresponds to TRBD2 (5 bases). CDR3 size: 16 residues. The V and J ends lost 3 bases and 0 bases respectively, with 13 bases between them. Germline loops: CDR1 SGHNT, CDR2 YYREEE (reference sequence). As DNA, the CDR3 is TGTGCCAGCAGCTCCGACTACTTGAGCTCCTACAATGAGCAGTTCTTC. It encodes CASSSDYLSSYNEQFF.

This clonotype has a handful of counts. The chain links TRBV6-2 or TRBV6-3 to TRBJ2-7; D gene unclear. The V gene's germline CDR1 is MNHEY and CDR2 SVGEGT. Deletions cut 2 bases from V and 3 bases from J, with 11 bases between. The CDR3 covers 14 residues. CDR3 sequence (DNA): TGTGCCAGCAGTTACCTGGACCTCGTCTACGAGCAGTACTTC. Its protein product is CASSYLDLVYEQYF.

CDR3 residues: CASSGQGPSYEQYF. The CDR3 region has the DNA TGTGCCAGCAGTGGACAGGGGCCCTCCTACGAGCAGTACTTC. The chain couples TRBV7-9 to TRBJ2-7, with 9 bases fitting TRBD1. The CDR3 spans 14 residues. Trimming removed 6 bases from V and 0 bases from J; junction bases left unmatched: 3. From germline, CDR1 is SEHNR and CDR2 FQNEAQ (reference sequence).

The gene calls are TRBV13 and TRBJ2-3; 10 nucleotides agree with TRBD1. Looked up from germline, CDR1 is PRHDT and CDR2 is FYEKMQ (reference sequence). The CDR3 is 16 amino acids. The V segment lost 5 bases and the J segment 2 bases; nucleotides outside the gene matches: 7. The CDR3 nucleotides are TGTGCCAGCAGCCGATACGGGACAGGGGACACAGATACGCAGTATTTT. It is translated as CASSRYGTGDTDTQYF.

V usage is TRBV20-1 and J usage is TRBJ2-1, with a tentative D call TRBD1 (6 bases). The CDR3 has 16 amino acids. V lost 3 bases to trimming and J lost 2 bases, with 17 bases between them. Germline assignment: CDR1 DFQATT and CDR2 SNEGSKA (reference sequence). The CDR3 sequence: CSASPGHQRAYNEQFF. CDR3 DNA sequence: TGCAGTGCTAGTCCGGGACACCAACGTGCCTACAATGAGCAGTTCTTC.

This clonotype has just a few counts. V gene TRBV9 combines with J gene TRBJ1-2; 7 bases are shared with TRBD1. V lost 0 bases to trimming and J lost 5 bases; unmatched junction nucleotides: 10. Germline V CDR1 and CDR2: SGDLS, YYNGEE. The CDR3 has 16 residues. The CDR3 sequence: CASSVGEVRGRYGYTF. The CDR3 nucleotides are TGTGCCAGCAGCGTAGGAGAGGTCAGGGGGAGGTATGGCTACACCTTC.

This chain links TRBV20-1 with TRBJ2-2; D is unresolved. Germline-derived CDR1 and CDR2 are DFQATT and SNEGSKA (reference sequence). The V gene lost 4 bases and the J gene lost 7 bases, with 10 bases spanning the gap. There are 12 residues in the CDR3. CDR3 DNA: TGCAGTGCTAAGAGGAGCCTCGGGGAGCTGTTTTTT. Protein: CSAKRSLGELFF.

The table lists this clonotype with many counts. CDR3 amino acids: CASSGGSAGELFF. CDR3 bases: TGTGCCAGCAGCGGGGGGTCGGCCGGGGAGCTGTTTTTT. The rearrangement links TRBV11-2 to TRBJ2-2, with D possibly matching TRBD2 (6 bases). Germline loops: CDR1 SGHAT, CDR2 FQNNGV. V was cut by 5 bases and J by 6 bases, with 10 bases left in between. The length of the CDR3 is 13 residues.

This clonotype was counted a few times. The rearrangement uses TRBV20-1 and TRBJ2-2, with no clear D. V was clipped by 6 bases and J by 4 bases, with 9 bases between them. Looked up from germline, CDR1 is DFQATT and CDR2 is SNEGSKA (reference sequence). There are 12 residues in the CDR3. The CDR3 spells CSALDLTGELFF. The CDR3 coding sequence is TGCAGTGCATTGGACCTCACCGGGGAGCTGTTTTTT.

This clonotype was counted a few times. The chain combines TRBV20-1 with TRBJ1-5; TRBD1 matches at 7 bases. Germline-derived CDR1 and CDR2 are DFQATT and SNEGSKA (reference sequence). After removal of 6 bases from V and 6 bases from J, the junction contained 8 bases not matched to a gene. The CDR3 extends over 13 amino acids. CDR3: CSATGEWGQPQHF. The CDR3 region has the DNA TGCAGTGCAACAGGGGAATGGGGTCAGCCCCAGCATTTT.

V usage is TRBV5-1 and J usage is TRBJ2-7; tentatively, D is TRBD2 (6 bases). The ends were cut back, 1 base at V and 6 bases at J, with 14 bases in the middle. CDR3 size: 14 residues. Germline V gives CDR1 SGHRS, CDR2 YFSETQ. Here the CDR3 DNA reads TGCGCCAGCAGCTTGCGGATCCAGGGAGGCGAGCAGTACTTC. Protein: CASSLRIQGGEQYF.

This clonotype was counted a few times. The rearrangement uses TRBV2 and TRBJ2-1; D gene uncertain. CDR1 is SNHLY and CDR2 is FYNNEI in the germline V gene. Trimming took 4 bases from V and 4 from J, leaving 14 bases between them. CDR3 size: 15 residues. The CDR3 reads CASSVFDGIYNEQFF. DNA of the CDR3: TGTGCCAGCAGTGTGTTCGACGGAATTTACAATGAGCAGTTCTTC.

In its sample, this clonotype was seen a few times. The V gene is TRBV24-1, the J gene TRBJ2-2; 9 nucleotides align to TRBD2. Germline V lookup: CDR1 KGHDR, CDR2 SFDVKD. This CDR3 spans 15 amino acids. V dropped 7 bases and J dropped 4; count of bases not matched to a gene: 6. CDR3 residues: CATRATSGFTGELFF. The DNA of the CDR3 is TGTGCCACCAGGGCGACTAGCGGTTTCACCGGGGAGCTGTTTTTT.

This clonotype was observed a few times. The chain employs TRBV24-1 and TRBJ2-1; a weak D match, TRBD2 (5 bases). The CDR3 extends over 14 amino acids. V was shortened by 2 bases and J by 12 bases, with 16 bases between the two germline ends. Germline CDR1 reads KGHDR; CDR2 reads SFDVKD. The DNA of the CDR3 is TGTGCCACCAGTGATTCAAATAGCGACGGAATGCAGTTCTTC. Translation: CATSDSNSDGMQFF.

J is TRBJ2-5 and V is TRBV20-1; tentative D call: TRBD2 (5 bases). V was shortened by 4 bases and J by 2 bases, with 17 bases between the two germline ends. The CDR3 contains 15 residues. Germline CDR1 and CDR2: DFQATT and SNEGSKA (reference sequence). Here the CDR3 reads CSATPPVARQETQYF. The CDR3 DNA is TGCAGTGCTACGCCCCCGGTAGCGCGGCAAGAGACCCAGTACTTC.

This clonotype was detected many times. The chain uses TRBV6-5 and TRBJ2-3; TRBD2 matches at 7 bases. The germline V gene encodes CDR1 MNHEY and CDR2 SVGAGI. The CDR3 length is 17 residues. The junction had 9 bases not matched to a gene; V was cut back by 2 bases and J by 1 base. The CDR3 protein is CASSYELPGRGTDTQYF. The CDR3 coding sequence is TGTGCCAGCAGTTACGAACTGCCAGGGAGGGGCACAGATACGCAGTATTTT.

This clonotype was observed many times. The chain combines TRBV9 with TRBJ2-2; TRBD1 might be the D (5 bases). The CDR3 spans 13 residues. The V end lost 5 bases, the J end lost 0 bases, and 5 bases lay between the germline ends. From germline, CDR1 is SGDLS and CDR2 YYNGEE. The CDR3 is CASRGPNTGELFF. In DNA, the CDR3 is TGTGCCAGCAGGGGGCCGAACACCGGGGAGCTGTTTTTT.

This clonotype was seen repeatedly, ten times or more. The CDR3 DNA reads TGTGCCAGCAGCCAACCTCGGGGTACGCAGTATTTT. The encoded protein is CASSQPRGTQYF. J is TRBJ2-3 and V is TRBV3-1; the D gene is possibly TRBD2 (5 bases). Between the trimmed V and J ends, which lost 2 bases and 8 bases, there was a span of 8 bases. CDR1 is LGHDT, CDR2 YNNKEL, per germline (reference sequence). The CDR3 covers 12 residues.

This clonotype was seen repeatedly, ten times or more. V is TRBV6-2 or TRBV6-3 and J is TRBJ1-1; possible D gene TRBD1, 5 bases. Germline CDR1 is MNHEY and CDR2 is SVGEGT. V lost 10 bases and J 4 bases, leaving 16 bases between the germline ends. The CDR3 has 13 amino acids. CDR3 residues: CAIKFAGSTEAFF. Written as DNA, the CDR3 is TGTGCCATCAAATTCGCAGGGAGCACTGAAGCTTTCTTT.

The chain carries TRBV7-3 and TRBJ2-2; D unresolved. The germline V and J ends were trimmed by 1 base and 8 bases, with 17 bases remaining between them. Germline-derived CDR1 and CDR2 are SGHTA and FQGTGA. The CDR3 covers 16 residues. CDR3 amino acids: CASSLKSVPTQGELFF. The CDR3 nucleotides read TGTGCCAGCAGCTTAAAATCCGTCCCAACCCAAGGGGAGCTGTTTTTT.

The chain is built from TRBV4-2 and TRBJ2-2; D gene uncertain. Deletions cut 3 bases from V and 7 bases from J, with 6 bases between. CDR1 is LGHNA, CDR2 YNFKEQ, per germline. The CDR3 contains 12 residues. The CDR3 sequence: CASSQTDGELFF. The CDR3 nucleotides are TGTGCCAGCAGCCAGACGGACGGGGAGCTGTTTTTT.

This clonotype was counted many times. The gene calls are TRBV12-3 or TRBV12-4 and TRBJ2-7, with 8 bases aligning to TRBD2. The CDR3 sequence is 16 residues long. V lost 6 bases to trimming and J lost 2 bases; unmatched junction nucleotides: 12. DNA for the CDR3: TGTGCCAGCAGCCCCTCCGCGGCACTAGCGGCCTACGAGCAGTACTTC. Protein: CASSPSAALAAYEQYF.